The clone carrying this TCR beta chain was counted ten times or more. Its antigen remains unknown. Sequencing ends 3 residues short of the CDR3 end; the germline J gene provides the rest. The sample is drawn from a study of T cell clonality in common variable immunodeficiency. The protocol was immunoSEQ multiplex PCR, while the TCRdb copy is restricted to in-frame clones and leaves out a portion. This repertoire holds 25,000 to 35,000 clones, and none appear only once. Findings and limits, study-wide: TCRbeta clonality was increased in CVID versus healthy controls. Fewer deletions and N-nucleotide insertions were reportedly seen in common variable immunodeficiency TCR beta sequences.

The CVID group had some 15 females and some 30 males, mean age about 36. Both groups were predominantly of Caucasian heritage. Blood samples were heparinized, about 5 to 9 ml per donor. The germline V gene has CDR1 KGHSH and CDR2 LQKENI. The CDR3 runs to 15 residues. V gave up 6 bases and J gave up 0 bases, with 12 bases separating them. Sequenced material: peripheral blood mononuclear cells. The origin of this receptor is a human donor with common variable immunodeficiency. V is TRBV18 and J is TRBJ1-3; D is unresolved. The part of the CDR3 DNA that was read is TGTGCCAGCTCCCAGAAGCGAGACTCTGGAAACACC. Its translation: CASSQKRDSGNT. The full-length CDR3 reads as CASSQKRDSGNTIYF.